The 8 T cell receptor beta chains given below trace back to one sample, sequenced in a study of blood T cell repertoires in COVID-19. Using immunoSEQ multiplex PCR, the repertoire was profiled, and TCRdb retains in-frame clones only, with some absent. The repertoire holds about 230,000 clones, with approximately 84% as singletons. The sequencing input was peripheral blood. The source is a middle-aged man with COVID-19, enrolled during active disease.

The genes are TRBV27 and TRBJ2-7; 8 bases line up with TRBD1. This CDR3 has 14 amino acids. V shed 3 bases, J shed 6 bases, and the junction held 7 bases outside the gene matches. Germline CDR1 MNHEY, CDR2 SMNVEV (reference sequence). This chain's CDR3 is CASSLRDRFAEQYF. In DNA, the CDR3 is TGTGCCAGCAGTTTGCGGGACAGGTTTGCCGAGCAGTACTTC.

The chain links TRBV2 to TRBJ2-3; D is perhaps TRBD2 (6 bases). The CDR3 sequence is 16 residues long. V dropped 1 base and J dropped 4 bases, with 15 bases sitting between them. Germline V gives CDR1 SNHLY, CDR2 FYNNEI. CDR3 nucleotides: TGTGCCAGCAGTGAAGGGACTACTTTCTTCGCAGATACGCAGTATTTT. Encoded protein: CASSEGTTFFADTQYF.

The J gene is TRBJ2-3, the V gene TRBV9; the D gene is possibly TRBD1 (5 bases). The CDR3 extends over 14 amino acids. Germline loops: CDR1 SGDLS, CDR2 YYNGEE. The V gene lost 3 bases and the J gene lost 4 bases, with 12 bases spanning the gap. In DNA, the CDR3 is TGTGCCAGCAGCGAGGGGCCCGAGGCAGATACGCAGTATTTT. Encoded protein: CASSEGPEADTQYF.

This clone was picked up one time. The CDR3 bases are TGTGCCAGCAGCTTGGGGGCGGGTCAGCCCCAGCATTTT. It encodes CASSLGAGQPQHF. The V gene is TRBV5-4, the J gene TRBJ1-5; D is undetermined. CDR1 and CDR2 (germline): SGHNT, YYREEE (reference sequence). V was cut by 0 bases and J by 6 bases, with 7 bases left in between. CDR3 length: 13 amino acids.

V is TRBV4-1 and J is TRBJ1-3, with D perhaps TRBD1 (5 bases). Deletions cut 0 bases from V and 3 bases from J, with 24 bases between. There are 20 residues in the CDR3. In germline, CDR1 is MGHRA, CDR2 YSYEKL. The CDR3 DNA is TGCGCCAGCAGCCAAGATCTCCGTTGGGCAGTCGAGCAGGGTGGAAACACCATATATTTT. It specifies CASSQDLRWAVEQGGNTIYF.

This chain links TRBV2 with TRBJ2-7, with 8 bases matching TRBD1. Trimming took 7 bases from V and 4 from J; bases not matched to a gene: 9. Per the germline V gene, CDR1 is SNHLY and CDR2 is FYNNEI. This CDR3 region has 14 residues. The DNA of the CDR3 is TGTGCCAGCACGCTTGGACAGGGTCTGTACGAGCAGTACTTC. This gives the protein CASTLGQGLYEQYF.

The chain links TRBV3-1 (or the pseudogene TRBV3-2) to TRBJ2-1, with a tentative D call TRBD1 (6 bases). CDR1 and CDR2 from the germline V gene are LGHDT and YNNKEL (reference sequence). The CDR3 runs to 16 residues. V was cut by 0 bases and J by 3 bases, with 12 bases left in between. The CDR3, as DNA: TGTGCCAGCAGCCAAGATGTCAGGGGTTTCTACAATGAGCAGTTCTTC. This encodes CASSQDVRGFYNEQFF.

CDR3 bases: TGTGCCAGCAGCTTAAACCTCGGGACAGCCGACACCTTC. Protein: CASSLNLGTADTF. The chain combines TRBV6-4 with TRBJ1-2; 7 bases agree with TRBD1. V was pared by 6 bases and J by 12 bases, with 13 bases of the junction left unmatched. The germline CDR1 and CDR2 sequences are MRHNA and SNTAGT. CDR3 length equals 13 residues.